What follows describes a single T cell receptor beta chain. This sample was taken from a study of blood T cells in healthy people across ages. The second PCR ran roughly 7 to 12 cycles with a sample-barcoded 5' primer and J-beta primers. Sequencing of every sample gave 2.5 million or more CDR3-containing paired-end reads. TCRdb reprocessed the 5' RACE reads with MiXCR, giving one entry per CDR3 protein. The sample lists approximately 960,000 distinct CDR3 sequences, about 28% occurring once. The CDR3 runs to 12 residues. The germline V and J ends were trimmed by 7 bases and 7 bases, with 13 bases remaining between them. Looked up from germline, CDR1 is MDHEN and CDR2 is SYDVKM. These data were also reused for a study on T cells of mothers and their children.

The receptor's source is a woman aged 40 to 55 in good health. The gene calls are TRBV28 and TRBJ1-1, with D possibly being TRBD1 (5 bases). Sequenced material: blood. CDR3 residues: CASTVSGGEAFF. In DNA, the CDR3 is TGTGCCAGCACCGTGAGCGGGGGTGAAGCTTTCTTT.